This TCR beta chain was retrieved from a study of shared T cell receptors in the human thymus. Some clones are missing from TCRdb's copy, which holds only in-frame ones; the method was immunoSEQ multiplex PCR. The sample holds hundreds of thousands of clones; about 87% are singletons and the top ten take roughly 0.0094%. The germline CDR1 and CDR2 sequences are MGHRA and YSYEKL. CDR3 length: 15 residues. The trim removed 0 bases at V and 5 bases at J, leaving 7 bases unmatched. This clone was counted between two and nine times. The same data also contributed to another study, on human thymus T cells. That work contributes: Thymus specimens were resections from corrective heart surgery. Thymic and blood repertoires appeared to show biased V and J gene usage. Unrelated individuals had highly overlapping thymic repertoires, as reported in related research.

The chain is built from TRBV4-1 and TRBJ2-7; TRBD1 matches 7 bases. Sample: thymocytes. The TCR was taken from a boy under two years old with a congenital heart defect. The CDR3 region is CASSQDREQGNEQYF. For the CDR3, the DNA is TGCGCCAGCAGCCAAGATAGGGAACAGGGGAACGAGCAGTACTTC.